This entry lists 18 T cell receptor beta chains sequenced from one sample in a study of shared clonotypes between healthy human individuals. TCRdb's copy holds only in-frame clones and misses some; the assay was immunoSEQ multiplex PCR. The data contain around 700,000 clones, approximately 75% of them singletons. Sequencing used memory CD4+ T cells sorted from blood. As to subset: CD45RA-negative fraction. The source is a woman in her 30s in good health.

This rearrangement joins TRBV19 to TRBJ2-1; weak D call: TRBD1 (6 bases). Germline V gene sequence: CDR1 LNHDA, CDR2 SQIVND (reference sequence). This CDR3 is built from 14 residues. With 5 bases removed from V and 4 bases from J, the gap between germline ends came to 12 bases. CDR3 nucleotide sequence: TGTGCCAGTAGTTTATGGACAGATTACAATGAGCAGTTCTTC. It codes for CASSLWTDYNEQFF.

V gene TRBV15 combines with J gene TRBJ1-4; tentative D call: TRBD1 (5 bases). The CDR3 sequence is 14 residues long. V was cut by 3 bases and J by 8 bases, with 13 bases left in between. The germline V gene has CDR1 LNHNV and CDR2 YYDKDF (reference sequence). DNA for the CDR3: TGTGCCACCAGCAGCAGGGAGGTTAGAGAAAAACTGTTTTTT. Translation: CATSSREVREKLFF. The whole variable domain, filled in from reference TRBV15 and TRBJ1-4, reads DAMVIQNPRYQVTQFGKPVTLSCSQTLNHNVMYWYQQKSSQAPKLLFHYYDKDFNNEADTPDNFQSRRPNTSFCFLDIRSPGLGDTAMYLCATSSREVREKLFFGSGTQLSVL.

A few counts support this clone. Other DNA sequences from this sample encode an identical CDR3 as well. This chain links TRBV12-2 with TRBJ2-7. TRBV12-2 is reported as a pseudogene. The CDR3 extends over 12 amino acids. DNA for the CDR3: TGTGCAAGTCGCTTAGGTGGCTACGAGCAGTACTTC. Residues: CASRLGGYEQYF.

This sequence joins TRBV30 and TRBJ1-4; tentatively, D is TRBD1 (5 bases). Per germline, CDR1 GTSNPN and CDR2 SVGIG (reference sequence). This CDR3 has 15 amino acids. V was pared by 4 bases and J by 3 bases, with 15 bases between. Here the CDR3 DNA reads TGTGCCTGGAAACGCCCCGGGACCTCTAATGAAAAACTGTTTTTT. Translating gives CAWKRPGTSNEKLFF.

The chain joins TRBV30 to TRBJ2-2; TRBD2 might be the D (5 bases). The CDR3 contains 15 residues. Germline CDR1 and CDR2: GTSNPN and SVGIG (reference sequence). The V and J ends lost 2 bases and 1 base respectively, with 11 bases between them. The CDR3 sequence: CAWSLLDLNTGELFF. CDR3 sequence (DNA): TGTGCCTGGAGTTTACTAGATCTGAACACCGGGGAGCTGTTTTTT.

The chain is built from TRBV9 and TRBJ2-5, with D perhaps TRBD1 (5 bases). Germline CDR1 reads SGDLS; CDR2 reads YYNGEE. V gave up 0 bases and J gave up 0 bases, with 24 bases separating them. The CDR3 length is 20 residues. The CDR3 bases are TGTGCCAGCAGCGTAGCTTATTCCGGCAGGGTGGGTCCGTACCAAGAGACCCAGTACTTC. This encodes CASSVAYSGRVGPYQETQYF.

In this sample, this clone turned up a few times. The same CDR3 can be traced to other DNA sequences in this sample. This chain joins TRBV5-1 and TRBJ2-5; D gene uncertain. The CDR3 runs to 10 residues. Germline lookup yields CDR1 SGHRS and CDR2 YFSETQ. V shed 7 bases and J shed 3 bases, with 4 bases lying between them. The CDR3 loop reads CASGEETQYF. The CDR3 coding sequence is TGCGCCAGCGGGGAAGAGACCCAGTACTTC.

The J gene is TRBJ2-3, the V gene TRBV30; D is undetermined. Trimming pared 0 bases from V and 4 bases from J, leaving 11 bases between. The CDR3 extends over 14 amino acids. Per the germline V gene, CDR1 is GTSNPN and CDR2 is SVGIG (reference sequence). CDR3 in amino acids: CAWSVGQVPDTQYF. The CDR3 DNA follows: TGTGCCTGGAGTGTAGGCCAGGTACCAGATACGCAGTATTTT.

The V and J genes are TRBV28 and TRBJ2-7, with a possible D match to TRBD2 (6 bases). This CDR3 spans 16 amino acids. CDR1 is MDHEN, CDR2 SYDVKM, per germline. Between the trimmed V and J ends, which lost 4 bases and 5 bases, there was a span of 21 bases. The chain's CDR3 is CASSSFWRVDMDEQYF. CDR3 nucleotides: TGTGCCAGCAGTTCCTTCTGGAGGGTCGATATGGACGAGCAGTACTTC.

The gene calls are TRBV11-2 and TRBJ2-5; tentatively, D is TRBD1 (6 bases). The CDR3 spans 14 residues. The germline CDR1 and CDR2 sequences are SGHAT and FQNNGV. Trimming cost V 1 base and J 4 bases, with 10 bases left between them. The CDR3 loop is CASSLGGQLETQYF. The CDR3 DNA reads as TGTGCCAGCAGCTTAGGAGGACAGTTAGAGACCCAGTACTTC.

As regards this clone: The same CDR3 also results from other DNA sequences found in this sample. The J gene is TRBJ1-3, the V gene TRBV5-1; no clear D gene. Germline values: CDR1 SGHRS, CDR2 YFSETQ. The CDR3 is 14 residues long. V was pared by 0 bases and J by 4 bases, with 8 bases between. The CDR3 nucleotides are TGCGCCAGCAGCTTGGGTACGGACGGAAACACCATATATTTT. Its protein product is CASSLGTDGNTIYF.

The V gene is TRBV4-1, the J gene TRBJ1-2; D not resolved. There are 13 residues in the CDR3. Trimming took 2 bases from V and 4 from J, leaving 8 bases between them. Germline CDR1 is MGHRA and CDR2 is YSYEKL. CDR3 sequence (DNA): TGCGCCAGCAGCCAAATTTTCAGCTATGGCTACACCTTC. This gives the protein CASSQIFSYGYTF.

This clone was detected only a few times. Additional DNA sequences in this sample encode the identical CDR3. V usage is TRBV28 and J usage is TRBJ1-5; the D gene is possibly TRBD1 (6 bases). Germline V CDR1 and CDR2: MDHEN, SYDVKM. Trimming took 2 bases from V and 3 from J, leaving 11 bases between them. The CDR3 covers 15 residues. The CDR3 DNA reads TGTGCCAGCAGTTTAGCAGGGGCCTTCAATCAGCCCCAGCATTTT. This gives the protein CASSLAGAFNQPQHF.

V usage is TRBV10-3 and J usage is TRBJ1-5, with a tentative D call TRBD1 (5 bases). The V gene's germline CDR1 is ENHRY and CDR2 SYGVKD. Trimming removed 0 bases at V and 10 bases at J, with 16 bases between. The CDR3 sequence is 15 residues long. This CDR3 is CAISESGGEVGPQHF. The CDR3 DNA is TGTGCCATCAGTGAGTCAGGAGGGGAGGTGGGACCCCAGCATTTT.

The chain uses TRBV19 and TRBJ2-1, with D possibly matching TRBD2 (6 bases). The V gene's germline CDR1 is LNHDA and CDR2 SQIVND (reference sequence). The ends were cut back, 5 bases at V and 0 bases at J, with 11 bases in the middle. The CDR3 length is 15 residues. The CDR3 DNA sequence: TGTGCCAGTAGTTTCGACGGGAGCTCCTACAATGAGCAGTTCTTC. Translation: CASSFDGSSYNEQFF.

The chain uses TRBV11-2 and TRBJ2-7; no definite D call. The germline gives CDR1 SGHAT, CDR2 FQNNGV. CDR3 length equals 14 residues. Between the trimmed V and J ends, which lost 5 bases and 2 bases, there was a span of 13 bases. CDR3 sequence: CASSAIPLTYEQYF. DNA for the CDR3: TGTGCCAGCAGCGCAATCCCCCTTACCTACGAGCAGTACTTC.

V gene TRBV25-1 combines with J gene TRBJ2-5; no reliable D call. Germline CDR1 and CDR2: MGHDK and SYGVNS. CDR3 length: 12 residues. V was pared by 3 bases and J by 5 bases, with 7 bases between. The CDR3 loop reads CASSDISETQYF. The CDR3 DNA reads TGTGCCAGCAGTGATATTTCGGAGACCCAGTACTTC.

Only one count was recorded for this clone. This chain uses TRBV30 with TRBJ2-3, with 7 positions matching TRBD2. The CDR3 sequence is 15 residues long. With 1 base clipped from V and 3 bases from J, the junction kept 7 bases outside the gene matches. The germline V gene has CDR1 GTSNPN and CDR2 SVGIG (reference sequence). CDR3: CAWSGAGDATDTQYF. The CDR3 DNA follows: TGTGCCTGGAGTGGGGCGGGAGATGCGACAGATACGCAGTATTTT.